This T cell receptor (beta chain) was found in a study of blood T cell repertoires in COVID-19. Study at large: Acute and convalescent COVID-19 specimens originated in the United States, Italy and Spain. PBMCs, B-cell-depleted T cells, or T cells were the source of the cDNA or gDNA that made up the material.

Trimming took 1 base from V and 7 from J, leaving 9 bases between them. The CDR3 has 13 amino acids. Germline V gives CDR1 SGHKS, CDR2 YYEKEE (reference sequence). In the original analysis: Cell counts per sample came from amplifying reference gene primers. Sequencing used immunoSEQ multiplex PCR; TCRdb keeps in-frame clones, though not all of them. The D gene and trimming were derived from the DNA, and the V and J assignments and clone size from that table. In the table there are 95,000 to 150,000 clones, approximately 71% of which are singletons. The specimen sequenced was peripheral blood. This chain links TRBV5-5 with TRBJ1-5; the D is unclear. The source is a woman aged 70-85 years with acute or convalescent COVID-19. CDR3 sequence: CASSLFQSQPQHF. CDR3 nucleotide sequence: TGTGCCAGCAGCTTGTTCCAGTCACAGCCCCAGCATTTT. Looking up the rest from reference TRBV5-5 and TRBJ1-5 gives the full variable domain: DAGVTQSPTHLIKTRGQQVTLRCSPISGHKSVSWYQQVLGQGPQFIFQYYEKEERGRGNFPDRFSARQFPNYSSELNVNALLLGDSALYLCASSLFQSQPQHFGDGTRLSIL.